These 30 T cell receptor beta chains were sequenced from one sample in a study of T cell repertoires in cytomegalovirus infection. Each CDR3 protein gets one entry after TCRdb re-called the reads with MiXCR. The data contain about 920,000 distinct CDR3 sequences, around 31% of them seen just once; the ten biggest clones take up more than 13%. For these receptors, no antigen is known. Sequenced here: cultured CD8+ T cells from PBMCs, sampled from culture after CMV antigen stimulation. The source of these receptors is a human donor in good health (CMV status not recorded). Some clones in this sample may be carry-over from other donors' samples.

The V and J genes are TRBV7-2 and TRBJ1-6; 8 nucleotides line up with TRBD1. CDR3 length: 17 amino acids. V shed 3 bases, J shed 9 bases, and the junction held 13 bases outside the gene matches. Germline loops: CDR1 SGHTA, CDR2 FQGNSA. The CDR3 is CASSFGGTGTFVSPLHF. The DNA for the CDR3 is TGTGCCAGCAGCTTCGGGGGGACAGGAACGTTTGTTTCACCCCTCCACTTT.

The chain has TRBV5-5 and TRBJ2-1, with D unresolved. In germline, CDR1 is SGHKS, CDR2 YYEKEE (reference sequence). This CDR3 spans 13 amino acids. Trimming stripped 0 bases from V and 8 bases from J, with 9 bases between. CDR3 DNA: TGTGCCAGCAGCTTGGAGTCAGTTTATGAGCAGTTCTTC. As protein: CASSLESVYEQFF.

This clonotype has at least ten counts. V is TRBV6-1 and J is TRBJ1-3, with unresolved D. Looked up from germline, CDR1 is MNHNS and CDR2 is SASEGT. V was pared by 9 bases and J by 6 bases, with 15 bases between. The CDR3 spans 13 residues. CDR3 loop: CARVYDVKNTIYF. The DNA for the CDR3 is TGTGCCAGGGTGTATGATGTGAAAAACACCATATATTTT.

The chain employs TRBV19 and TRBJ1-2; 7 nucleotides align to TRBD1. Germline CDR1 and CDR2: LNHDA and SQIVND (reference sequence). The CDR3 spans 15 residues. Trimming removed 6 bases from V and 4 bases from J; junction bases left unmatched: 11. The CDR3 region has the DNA TGTGCCAGTAGGGAGACAGGGAGGGTCTCCTATGGCTACACCTTC. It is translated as CASRETGRVSYGYTF.

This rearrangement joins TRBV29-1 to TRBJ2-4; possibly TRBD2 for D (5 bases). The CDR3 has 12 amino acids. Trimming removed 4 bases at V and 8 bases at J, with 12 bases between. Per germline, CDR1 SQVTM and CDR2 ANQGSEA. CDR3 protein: CSVGRVGDIQYF. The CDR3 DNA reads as TGCAGCGTTGGGCGGGTTGGGGACATTCAGTACTTC.

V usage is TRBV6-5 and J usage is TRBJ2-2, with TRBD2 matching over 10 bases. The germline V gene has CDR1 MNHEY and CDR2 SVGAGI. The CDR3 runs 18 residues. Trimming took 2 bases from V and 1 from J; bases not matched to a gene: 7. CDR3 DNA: TGTGCCAGCAGTTACAACAGCGGGGGGGGGGTGAACACCGGGGAGCTGTTTTTT. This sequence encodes CASSYNSGGGVNTGELFF.

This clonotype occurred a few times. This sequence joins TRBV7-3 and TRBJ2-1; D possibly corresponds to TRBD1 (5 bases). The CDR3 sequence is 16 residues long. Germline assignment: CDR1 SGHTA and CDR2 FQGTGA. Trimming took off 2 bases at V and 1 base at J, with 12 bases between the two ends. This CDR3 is CASSLGLQGSYNEQFF. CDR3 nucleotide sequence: TGTGCCAGCAGCTTAGGCCTCCAGGGTTCCTACAATGAGCAGTTCTTC.

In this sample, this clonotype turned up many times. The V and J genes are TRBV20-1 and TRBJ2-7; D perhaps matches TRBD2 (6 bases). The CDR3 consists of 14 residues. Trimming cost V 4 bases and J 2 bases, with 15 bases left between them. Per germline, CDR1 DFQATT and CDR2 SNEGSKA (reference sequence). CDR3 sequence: CSAIDWGDAYEQYV. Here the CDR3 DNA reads TGCAGTGCTATCGATTGGGGGGACGCCTACGAGCAGTACGTC.

In DNA form, the CDR3 reads TGTGCCAGTACCCTGGGGGGTCGGGCTTTCTTT. This gives the protein CASTLGGRAFF. The chain combines TRBV19 with TRBJ1-1; perhaps TRBD1 as D (5 bases). Germline lookup yields CDR1 LNHDA and CDR2 SQIVND (reference sequence). The CDR3 covers 11 residues. The germline V and J ends were trimmed by 7 bases and 11 bases, with 14 bases remaining between them.

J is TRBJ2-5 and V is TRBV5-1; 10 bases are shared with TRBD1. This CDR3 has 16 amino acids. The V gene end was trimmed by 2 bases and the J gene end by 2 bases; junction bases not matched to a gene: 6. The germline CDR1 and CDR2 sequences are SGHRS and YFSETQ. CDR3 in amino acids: CASSFTDRGGQETQYF. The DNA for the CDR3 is TGCGCCAGCAGCTTCACGGACAGGGGGGGTCAAGAGACCCAGTACTTC.

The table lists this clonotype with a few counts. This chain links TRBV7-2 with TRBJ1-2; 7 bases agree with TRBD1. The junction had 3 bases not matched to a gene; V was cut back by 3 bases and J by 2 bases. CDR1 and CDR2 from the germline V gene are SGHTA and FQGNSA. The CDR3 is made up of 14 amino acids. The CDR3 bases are TGTGCCAGCAGCTTCCTGACAGGGAACTATGGCTACACCTTC. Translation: CASSFLTGNYGYTF.

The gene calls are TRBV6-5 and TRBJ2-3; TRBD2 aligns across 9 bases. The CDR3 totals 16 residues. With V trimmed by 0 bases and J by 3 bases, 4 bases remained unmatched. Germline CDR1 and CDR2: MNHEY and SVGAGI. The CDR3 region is CASSYSPSGETDTQYF. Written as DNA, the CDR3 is TGTGCCAGCAGTTACTCGCCTAGCGGGGAGACAGATACGCAGTATTTT.

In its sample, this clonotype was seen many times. For the CDR3, the DNA is TGTGCCAGCAGCCACGGACCGGGTAGGGAGCAGTTCTTC. Translating it yields CASSHGPGREQFF. The V gene is TRBV7-8, the J gene TRBJ2-1; D unresolved. Trimming stripped 5 bases from V and 10 bases from J, with 15 bases between. CDR1 is SGHVS, CDR2 FQNEAQ, per germline. This CDR3 comprises 13 residues.

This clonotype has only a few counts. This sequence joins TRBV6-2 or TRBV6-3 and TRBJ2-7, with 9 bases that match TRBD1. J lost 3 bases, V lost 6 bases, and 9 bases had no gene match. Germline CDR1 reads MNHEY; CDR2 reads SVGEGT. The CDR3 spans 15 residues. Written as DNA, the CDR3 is TGTGCCAGCAGCACGGGACAGGGTATCCGCTACGAGCAGTACGTC. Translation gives CASSTGQGIRYEQYV.

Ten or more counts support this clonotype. CDR3 sequence: CASSNRAAYEQYF. For the CDR3, the DNA is TGTGCCAGCAGCAACCGGGCTGCCTACGAGCAGTACTTC. The J gene is TRBJ2-7, the V gene TRBV7-2; D is undetermined. The CDR3 is made up of 13 amino acids. V was trimmed by 5 bases and J by 2 bases, leaving 10 bases between them. In germline, CDR1 is SGHTA, CDR2 FQGNSA.

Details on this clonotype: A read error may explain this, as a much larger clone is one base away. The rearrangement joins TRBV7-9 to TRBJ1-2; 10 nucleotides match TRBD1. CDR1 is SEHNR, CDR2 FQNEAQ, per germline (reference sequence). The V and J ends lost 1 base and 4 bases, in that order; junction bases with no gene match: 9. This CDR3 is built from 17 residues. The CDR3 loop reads CASSLVSTGGGSYGYTF. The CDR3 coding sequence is TGTGCCAGCAGCTTAGTGTCGACAGGGGGCGGTTCCTATGGCTACACCTTC.

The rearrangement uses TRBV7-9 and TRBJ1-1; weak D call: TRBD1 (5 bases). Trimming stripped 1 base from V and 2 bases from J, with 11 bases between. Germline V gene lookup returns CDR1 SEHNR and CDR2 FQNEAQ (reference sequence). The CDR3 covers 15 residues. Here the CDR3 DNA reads TGTGCCAGCAGCTTAGTAATGGGGCTCAACACTGAAGCTTTCTTT. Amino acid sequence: CASSLVMGLNTEAFF.

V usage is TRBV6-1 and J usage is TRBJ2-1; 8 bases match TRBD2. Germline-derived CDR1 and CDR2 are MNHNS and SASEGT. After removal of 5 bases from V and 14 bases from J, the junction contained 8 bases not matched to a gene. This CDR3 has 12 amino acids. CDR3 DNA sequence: TGTGCCAGCAGTCTCAGCGGGGGTGGTGAGTTCTTC. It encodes CASSLSGGGEFF.

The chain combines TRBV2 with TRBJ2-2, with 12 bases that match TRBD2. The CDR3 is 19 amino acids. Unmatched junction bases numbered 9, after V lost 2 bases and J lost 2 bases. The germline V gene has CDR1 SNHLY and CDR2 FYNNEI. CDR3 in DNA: TGTGCCAGCAGTGAACTTGGGGCTAGCGGGGGGGCCAACACCGGGGAGCTGTTTTTT. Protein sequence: CASSELGASGGANTGELFF.

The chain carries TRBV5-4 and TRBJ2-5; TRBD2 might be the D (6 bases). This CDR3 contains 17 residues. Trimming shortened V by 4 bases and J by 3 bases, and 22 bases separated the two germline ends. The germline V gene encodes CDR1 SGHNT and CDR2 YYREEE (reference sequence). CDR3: CASSLLLGTPEEETQYF. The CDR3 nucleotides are TGTGCCAGCAGCCTACTCCTGGGGACTCCCGAGGAAGAGACCCAGTACTTC.

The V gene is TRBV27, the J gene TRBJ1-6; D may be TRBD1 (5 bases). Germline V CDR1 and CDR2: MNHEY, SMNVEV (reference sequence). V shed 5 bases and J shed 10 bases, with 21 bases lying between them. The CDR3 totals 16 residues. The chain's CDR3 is CASSPSSRGYRSPLHF. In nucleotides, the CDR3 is TGTGCCAGCAGTCCCTCTTCGAGGGGTTATCGCTCACCCCTCCACTTT.

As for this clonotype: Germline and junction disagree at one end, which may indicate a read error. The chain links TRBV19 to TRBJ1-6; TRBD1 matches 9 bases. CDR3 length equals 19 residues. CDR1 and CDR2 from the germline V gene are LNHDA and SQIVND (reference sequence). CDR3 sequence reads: CASSSRASRDRGENSLLHF. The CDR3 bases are TGTGCCAGTAGTTCCCGTGCGTCCCGCGACAGGGGGGAAAATTCACTCCTCCACTTT.

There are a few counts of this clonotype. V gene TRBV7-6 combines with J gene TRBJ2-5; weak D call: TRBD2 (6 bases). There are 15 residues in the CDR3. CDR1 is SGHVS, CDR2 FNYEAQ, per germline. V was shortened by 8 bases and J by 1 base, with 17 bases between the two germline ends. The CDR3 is CASLPFGSSQETQYF. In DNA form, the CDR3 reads TGTGCCAGCCTACCCTTCGGGAGTTCCCAAGAGACCCAGTACTTC.

The CDR3 bases are TGTGCCAGTAGTATAGGGGGGCAACTAGGCCCCGAGGATGAGCAGTTCTTC. The encoded protein is CASSIGGQLGPEDEQFF. V usage is TRBV19 and J usage is TRBJ2-1; maybe TRBD1 (6 bases). CDR1 is LNHDA and CDR2 is SQIVND in the germline V gene (reference sequence). The CDR3 runs to 17 residues. V lost 1 base to trimming and J lost 8 bases, with 21 bases between them.

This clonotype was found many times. The DNA of the CDR3 is TGTGCCAGCAGCTTAGAGGGAACCGGGGAGCTGTTTTTT. As protein: CASSLEGTGELFF. The chain couples TRBV7-9 to TRBJ2-2, with unresolved D. Germline CDR1 SEHNR, CDR2 FQNEAQ (reference sequence). The ends were cut back, 1 base at V and 5 bases at J, with 5 bases in the middle. This CDR3 contains 13 residues.

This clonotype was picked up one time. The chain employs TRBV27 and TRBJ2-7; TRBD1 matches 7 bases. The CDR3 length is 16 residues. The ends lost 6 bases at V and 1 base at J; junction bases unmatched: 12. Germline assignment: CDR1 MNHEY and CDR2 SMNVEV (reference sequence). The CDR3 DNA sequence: TGTGCCAGCAGACCGACTTCGGGACAGCGTTCCTACGAGCAGTACGTC. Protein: CASRPTSGQRSYEQYV.

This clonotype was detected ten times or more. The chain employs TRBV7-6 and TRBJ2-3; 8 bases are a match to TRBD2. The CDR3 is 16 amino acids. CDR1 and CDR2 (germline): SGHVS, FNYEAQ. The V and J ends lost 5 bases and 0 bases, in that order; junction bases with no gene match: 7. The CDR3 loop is CASSLRTSLSTDTQYF. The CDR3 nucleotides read TGTGCCAGCAGCCTCAGGACTAGCCTTAGCACAGATACGCAGTATTTT.

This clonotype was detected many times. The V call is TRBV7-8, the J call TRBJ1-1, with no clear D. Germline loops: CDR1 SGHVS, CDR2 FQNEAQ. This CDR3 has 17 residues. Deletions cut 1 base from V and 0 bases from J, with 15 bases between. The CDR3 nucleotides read TGTGCCAGCAGCTTAGAGCGCGTAGGACGGCTGAACACTGAAGCTTTCTTT. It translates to CASSLERVGRLNTEAFF.

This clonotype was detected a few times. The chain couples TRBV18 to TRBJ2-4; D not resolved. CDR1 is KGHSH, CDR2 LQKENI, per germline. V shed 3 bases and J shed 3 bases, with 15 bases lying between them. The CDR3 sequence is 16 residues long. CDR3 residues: CASSPSFGLDKNIQYF. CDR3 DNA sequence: TGTGCCAGCTCACCGTCTTTCGGTTTAGACAAAAACATTCAGTACTTC.

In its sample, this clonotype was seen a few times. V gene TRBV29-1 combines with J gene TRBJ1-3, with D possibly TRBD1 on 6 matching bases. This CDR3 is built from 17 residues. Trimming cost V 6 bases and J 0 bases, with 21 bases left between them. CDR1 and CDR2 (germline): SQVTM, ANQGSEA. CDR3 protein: CSVVWTERLSSGNTIYF. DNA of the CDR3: TGCAGCGTCGTCTGGACAGAACGCCTCAGCTCTGGAAACACCATATATTTT.